This entry lists 3 T cell receptor beta chains sequenced from one sample in a study of cytotoxic CD8 clonotypes in ibrutinib-treated CLL. Clones were read by immunoSEQ multiplex PCR, and TCRdb kept only the in-frame ones, dropping some. The data hold over 110,000 clones, with around 90% observed a single time. Sequencing was performed on PBMCs, taken after 12 months of ibrutinib treatment. All receptors derive from a human donor with chronic lymphocytic leukemia.

The chain employs TRBV30 and TRBJ1-3, with 7 nucleotides matching TRBD1. Germline V gene data show CDR1 as GTSNPN and CDR2 as SVGIG (reference sequence). V lost 5 bases to trimming and J lost 3 bases; unmatched junction nucleotides: 10. The CDR3 covers 15 residues. CDR3 sequence reads: CAWVPLRQGGNTIYF. The DNA of the CDR3 is TGTGCCTGGGTTCCGCTTCGACAGGGTGGAAACACCATATATTTT. Looking up the rest from reference TRBV30 and TRBJ1-3 gives the full variable domain: SQTIHQWPATLVQPVGSPLSLECTVEGTSNPNLYWYRQAAGRGLQLLFYSVGIGQISSEVPQNLSASRPQDRQFILSSKKLLLSDSGFYLCAWVPLRQGGNTIYFGEGSWLTVV.

This chain links TRBV6-6 with TRBJ2-2, with 14 bases lining up with TRBD2. Losses at the gene ends were 4 bases for V and 6 bases for J; bases not matched to a gene: 1. The germline gives CDR1 MNHNY, CDR2 SVGAGI (reference sequence). The CDR3 contains 15 residues. The CDR3 sequence: CASSSTSGRAGELFF. DNA of the CDR3: TGTGCCAGCAGTTCGACTAGCGGGAGGGCCGGGGAGCTGTTTTTT.

V usage is TRBV30 and J usage is TRBJ2-3; 10 positions match TRBD1. CDR1 is GTSNPN and CDR2 is SVGIG in the germline V gene (reference sequence). This CDR3 spans 14 amino acids. V was pared by 0 bases and J by 6 bases, with 3 bases of the junction left unmatched. The CDR3 region is CAWSVGTGVDTQYF. CDR3 coding DNA: TGTGCCTGGAGTGTAGGGACAGGGGTTGATACGCAGTATTTT.